The 8 T cell receptor beta chains below come from one sample, sequenced in a study of blood T cell repertoires in COVID-19. Profiling relied on immunoSEQ multiplex PCR, and the TCRdb table lists in-frame clones only, not all of them. Here the sample spans tens of thousands of clones, 80% to 95% being singletons. Sequencing used peripheral blood. These receptors originate from a human donor in a cohort sampled during active COVID-19.

The V call is TRBV25-1, the J call TRBJ1-2, with TRBD1 identical over 12 bases. The CDR3 has 17 amino acids. V lost 3 bases and J lost 4; bases outside the gene matches: 9. The V gene's germline CDR1 is MGHDK and CDR2 SYGVNS. The DNA for the CDR3 is TGTGCCAGCAGTGAGGAGGGACAGGGGGCCCTCCTCTATGGCTACACCTTC. Translation: CASSEEGQGALLYGYTF.

V gene TRBV18 combines with J gene TRBJ1-3; 10 bases are shared with TRBD1. Germline CDR1 KGHSH, CDR2 LQKENI. The junction had 4 bases not matched to a gene; V was cut back by 5 bases and J by 6 bases. CDR3 length: 14 amino acids. The CDR3 is CASSTTGGQNTIYF. In nucleotides, the CDR3 is TGTGCCAGCTCAACGACAGGGGGCCAAAACACCATATATTTT.

V and J are TRBV6-5 and TRBJ2-7; D uncertain. The germline V gene encodes CDR1 MNHEY and CDR2 SVGAGI. V lost 2 bases, J lost 0 bases, and 14 bases lay in between. The CDR3 spans 16 residues. This chain's CDR3 is CASSYGSPLSSYEQYF. DNA of the CDR3: TGTGCCAGCAGTTACGGTAGTCCTTTGAGCTCCTACGAGCAGTACTTC.

This clone was recorded once. V and J are TRBV11-3 and TRBJ1-2; 8 bases fit TRBD1. Germline V lookup: CDR1 SGHNT, CDR2 YENEEA. This CDR3 comprises 15 residues. J gave up 0 bases and V 4 bases, and 4 bases lay outside the gene matches. The CDR3, as DNA: TGTGCCAGCAGCTCCCGGACAGGGTCTAACTATGGCTACACCTTC. Translating it yields CASSSRTGSNYGYTF.

The rearrangement links TRBV7-2 to TRBJ1-1, with 7 positions matching TRBD1. Germline assignment: CDR1 SGHTA and CDR2 FQGNSA. J gave up 11 bases and V 1 base, and 10 bases lay outside the gene matches. The CDR3 length is 14 residues. The CDR3 reads CASSLGTGHREAFF. The CDR3 DNA reads as TGTGCCAGCAGCTTAGGGACAGGTCATCGGGAGGCTTTCTTT.

The chain couples TRBV11-3 to TRBJ2-1; a possible D gene is TRBD2 (6 bases). This CDR3 contains 15 residues. From germline, CDR1 is SGHNT and CDR2 YENEEA. The germline V and J ends were trimmed by 1 base and 1 base, with 8 bases remaining between them. DNA of the CDR3: TGTGCCAGCAGCTTAGTTGGGGGGTCCTACAATGAGCAGTTCTTC. It encodes CASSLVGGSYNEQFF.

This sequence joins TRBV7-2 and TRBJ2-1; TRBD2 matches 7 bases. This CDR3 spans 15 amino acids. The trim removed 4 bases at V and 2 bases at J, leaving 5 bases unmatched. CDR1 is SGHTA, CDR2 FQGNSA, per germline. This CDR3 reads CASSSQRGTYNEQFF. Here the CDR3 DNA reads TGTGCCAGCAGCTCCCAGCGGGGTACCTACAATGAGCAGTTCTTC.

This clone was recorded only once. CDR3 in amino acids: CASSGDRDNYGYTF. The CDR3, as DNA: TGTGCCAGCAGCGGGGACAGGGATAACTATGGCTACACCTTC. This rearrangement joins TRBV5-8 to TRBJ1-2; 9 bases align to TRBD1. Trimming at V came to 4 bases and at J to 1 base, leaving 2 bases not matched to a gene. The germline V gene has CDR1 SGHTS and CDR2 YDEGEE. CDR3 length equals 14 residues.